The source of this T cell receptor (beta chain) is a study of shared clonotypes between healthy human individuals. Across the whole study: Donor composition was a couple of women and three men, aged 18 to 49.

Trimming stripped 4 bases from V and 2 bases from J, with 14 bases between. Germline CDR1 and CDR2: KGHSH and LQKENI. This CDR3 contains 15 residues. TCRdb keeps only in-frame clones here, not all; method: immunoSEQ multiplex PCR. The table includes around 1.1 million clones, around three quarters detected once. The sequence came from a man between 18 and 29 years old in good health. Some clones in this sample may be carry-over from other donors' samples. V and J are TRBV18 and TRBJ1-1, with D possibly TRBD1 on 5 matching bases. Material: memory CD4+ T cells from PBMCs. This sample's subset: CD45RA-negative fraction. The CDR3 sequence is CASSRPGTVNTEAFF. The CDR3 nucleotides are TGTGCCAGCTCACGCCCGGGGACCGTAAACACTGAAGCTTTCTTT.